The 5 T cell receptor beta chains below come from one sample, sequenced in a study of T cells in Graves' hyperthyroidism and ophthalmopathy. Researchers amplified the TCR beta CDR3 regions from RNA transcripts. RT-PCR in the first round (using the HTBI primer set) targeted the TCR CDR3. TCRdb reanalysed the multiplex PCR reads using MiXCR and keeps one entry per CDR3 protein. The repertoire holds 650,000 to 750,000 distinct CDR3 sequences, with less than 15% as singletons. Sequencing input: blood. The receptors here all came from a woman between 18 and 29 years old with Graves' hyperthyroidism.

The V and J genes are TRBV6-1 and TRBJ2-7; 8 bases line up with TRBD2. Germline V CDR1 and CDR2: MNHNS, SASEGT. The V segment lost 10 bases and the J segment 4 bases; nucleotides outside the gene matches: 9. This CDR3 is 13 amino acids long. CDR3 in amino acids: CATRSGGEYEQYF. CDR3 nucleotides: TGTGCCACCCGGTCGGGGGGGGAATACGAGCAGTACTTC.

This clonotype occurred many times. This chain uses TRBV12-3 or TRBV12-4 with TRBJ1-1; a weak D match, TRBD1 (6 bases). V dropped 8 bases and J dropped 2 bases, with 12 bases sitting between them. This CDR3 region has 13 residues. CDR3 DNA sequence: TGTGCCAGCGCCCGGGGGGCCAACACTGAAGCTTTCTTT. Its protein product is CASARGANTEAFF.

At least ten counts were recorded for this clonotype. The chain links TRBV29-1 to TRBJ1-5; D perhaps matches TRBD1 (6 bases). Trimming shortened V by 3 bases and J by 7 bases, and 19 bases separated the two germline ends. This CDR3 comprises 15 residues. Germline V gene lookup returns CDR1 SQVTM and CDR2 ANQGSEA. For the CDR3, the DNA is TGCAGCGTTGAGCGGGCCAACCAGGGGCAACAGCCCCAGCATTTT. Translating it yields CSVERANQGQQPQHF. Full variable domain (remainder filled in from reference TRBV29-1 and TRBJ1-5): SAVISQKPSRDICQRGTSLTIQCQVDSQVTMMFWYRQQPGQSLTLIATANQGSEATYESGFVIDKFPISRPNLTFSTLTVSNMSPEDSSIYLCSVERANQGQQPQHFGDGTRLSIL.

This clonotype was counted only a few times. It may be a read error: a sequence one base away is much more abundant. The genes are TRBV9 and TRBJ1-5; possibly TRBD1 for D (6 bases). Trimming cost V 1 base and J 2 bases, with 7 bases left between them. The CDR3 is 14 amino acids. Germline V gene sequence: CDR1 SGDLS, CDR2 YYNGEE. The CDR3 DNA reads as TGTGCCAGCAGCGTATCAGGGGGCAATCAGCCCCAGCATTTT. This codes for CASSVSGGNQPQHF.

This clonotype was seen a few times. The chain couples TRBV4-2 to TRBJ2-2; the D is unclear. Germline assignment: CDR1 LGHNA and CDR2 YNFKEQ. V lost 4 bases to trimming and J lost 6 bases, with 21 bases between them. The CDR3 covers 17 residues. The CDR3 reads CASSLQQLVVRPGELFF. In nucleotides, the CDR3 is TGTGCCAGCAGCCTCCAGCAGCTCGTAGTAAGGCCCGGGGAGCTGTTTTTT.